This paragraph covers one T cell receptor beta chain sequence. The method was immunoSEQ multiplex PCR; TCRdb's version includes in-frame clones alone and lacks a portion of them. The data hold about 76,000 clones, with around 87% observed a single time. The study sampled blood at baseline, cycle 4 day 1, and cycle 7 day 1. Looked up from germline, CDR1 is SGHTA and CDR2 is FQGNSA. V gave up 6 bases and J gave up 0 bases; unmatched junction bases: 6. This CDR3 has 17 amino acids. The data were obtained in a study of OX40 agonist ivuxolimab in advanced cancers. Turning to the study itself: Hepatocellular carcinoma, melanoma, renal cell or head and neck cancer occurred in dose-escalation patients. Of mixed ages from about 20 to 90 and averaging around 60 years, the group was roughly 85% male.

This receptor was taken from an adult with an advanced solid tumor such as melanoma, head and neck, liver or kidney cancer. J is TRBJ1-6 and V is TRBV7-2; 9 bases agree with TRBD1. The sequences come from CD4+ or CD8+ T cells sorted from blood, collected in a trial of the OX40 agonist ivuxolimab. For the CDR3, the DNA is TGTGCCAGCAGGCCTGGACAGGGGAGCTCCTATAATTCACCCCTCCACTTT. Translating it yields CASRPGQGSSYNSPLHF.